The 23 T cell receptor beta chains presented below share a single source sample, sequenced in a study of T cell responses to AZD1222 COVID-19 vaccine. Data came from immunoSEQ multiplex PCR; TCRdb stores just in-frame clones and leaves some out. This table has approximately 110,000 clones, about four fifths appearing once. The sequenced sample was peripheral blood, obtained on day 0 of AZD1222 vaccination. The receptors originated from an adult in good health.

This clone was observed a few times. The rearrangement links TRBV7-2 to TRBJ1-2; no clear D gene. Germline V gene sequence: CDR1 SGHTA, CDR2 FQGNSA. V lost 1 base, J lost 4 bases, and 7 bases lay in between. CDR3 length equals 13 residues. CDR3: CASSLGVGYGYTF. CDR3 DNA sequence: TGTGCCAGCAGCTTAGGGGTGGGCTATGGCTACACCTTC.

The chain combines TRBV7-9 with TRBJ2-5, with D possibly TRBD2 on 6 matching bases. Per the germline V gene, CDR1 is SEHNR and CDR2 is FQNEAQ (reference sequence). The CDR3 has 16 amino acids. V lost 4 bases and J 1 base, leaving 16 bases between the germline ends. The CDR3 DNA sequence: TGTGCCAGCAGCTGGGGGTCTGCGGGGACCCAAGAGACCCAGTACTTC. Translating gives CASSWGSAGTQETQYF.

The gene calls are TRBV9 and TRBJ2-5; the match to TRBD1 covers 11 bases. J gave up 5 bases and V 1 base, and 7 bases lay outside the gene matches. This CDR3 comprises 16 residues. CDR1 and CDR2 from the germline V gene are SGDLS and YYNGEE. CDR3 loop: CASSVRGTGGRETQYF. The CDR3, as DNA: TGTGCCAGCAGCGTAAGAGGGACAGGGGGAAGGGAGACCCAGTACTTC.

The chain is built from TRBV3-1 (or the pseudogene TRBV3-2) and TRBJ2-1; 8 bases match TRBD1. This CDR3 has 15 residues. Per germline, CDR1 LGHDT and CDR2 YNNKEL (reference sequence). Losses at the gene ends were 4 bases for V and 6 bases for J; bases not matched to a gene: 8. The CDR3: CASSPSTDRVNEQFF. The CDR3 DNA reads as TGTGCCAGCAGCCCCTCAACGGACAGGGTCAATGAGCAGTTCTTC.

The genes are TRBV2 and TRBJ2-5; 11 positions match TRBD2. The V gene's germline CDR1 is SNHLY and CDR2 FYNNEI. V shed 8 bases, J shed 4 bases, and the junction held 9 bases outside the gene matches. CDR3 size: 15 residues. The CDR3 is CASRTTSGVGETQYF. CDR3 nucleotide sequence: TGTGCCAGCCGTACGACTAGCGGGGTAGGAGAGACCCAGTACTTC.

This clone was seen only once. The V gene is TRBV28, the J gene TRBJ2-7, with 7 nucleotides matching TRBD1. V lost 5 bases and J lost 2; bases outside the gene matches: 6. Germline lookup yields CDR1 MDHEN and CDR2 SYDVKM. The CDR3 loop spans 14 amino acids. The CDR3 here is CASSRDGTAYEQYF. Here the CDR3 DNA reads TGTGCCAGCAGTCGAGACGGGACAGCCTACGAGCAGTACTTC.

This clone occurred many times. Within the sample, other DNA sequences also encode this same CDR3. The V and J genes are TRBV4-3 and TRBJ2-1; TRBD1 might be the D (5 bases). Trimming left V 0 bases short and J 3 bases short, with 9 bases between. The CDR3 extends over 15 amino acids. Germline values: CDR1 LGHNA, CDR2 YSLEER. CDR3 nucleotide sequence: TGCGCCAGCAGCCAAGATCTGGGGCTCTACAATGAGCAGTTCTTC. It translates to CASSQDLGLYNEQFF.

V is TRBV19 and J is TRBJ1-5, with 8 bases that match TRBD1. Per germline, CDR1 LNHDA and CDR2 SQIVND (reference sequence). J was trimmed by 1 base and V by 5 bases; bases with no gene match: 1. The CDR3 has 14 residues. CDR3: CASSWTGSNQPQHF. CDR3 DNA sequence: TGTGCCAGTAGTTGGACAGGGAGCAATCAGCCCCAGCATTTT.

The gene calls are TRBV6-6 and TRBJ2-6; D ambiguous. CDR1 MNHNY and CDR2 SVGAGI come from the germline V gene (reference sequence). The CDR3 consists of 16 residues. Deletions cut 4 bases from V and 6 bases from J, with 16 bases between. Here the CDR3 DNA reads TGTGCCAGCAGTTTCTATCTTATTGGGGTGGCCAACGTCCTGACTTTC. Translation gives CASSFYLIGVANVLTF.

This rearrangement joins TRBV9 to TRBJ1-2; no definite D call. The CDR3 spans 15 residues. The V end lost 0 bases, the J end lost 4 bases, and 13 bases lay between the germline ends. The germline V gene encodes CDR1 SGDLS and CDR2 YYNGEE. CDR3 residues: CASSVGEEASYGYTF. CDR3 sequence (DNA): TGTGCCAGCAGCGTAGGCGAAGAGGCGTCCTATGGCTACACCTTC.

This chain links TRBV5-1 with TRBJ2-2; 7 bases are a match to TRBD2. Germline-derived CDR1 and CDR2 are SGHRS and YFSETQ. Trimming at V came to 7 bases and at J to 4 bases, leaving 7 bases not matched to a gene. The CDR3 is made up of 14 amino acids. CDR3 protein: CASREVSGTGELFF. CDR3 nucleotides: TGCGCCAGCCGGGAGGTCAGTGGCACCGGGGAGCTGTTTTTT.

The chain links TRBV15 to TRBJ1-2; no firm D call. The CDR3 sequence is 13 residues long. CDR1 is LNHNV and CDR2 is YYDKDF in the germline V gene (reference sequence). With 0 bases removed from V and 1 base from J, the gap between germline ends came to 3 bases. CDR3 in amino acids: CATSRDINYGYTF. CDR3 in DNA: TGTGCCACCAGCAGAGATATTAACTATGGCTACACCTTC.

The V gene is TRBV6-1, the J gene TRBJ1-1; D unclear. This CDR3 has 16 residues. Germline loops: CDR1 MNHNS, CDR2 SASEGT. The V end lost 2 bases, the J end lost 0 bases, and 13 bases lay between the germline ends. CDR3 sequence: CASSERAGPMNTEAFF. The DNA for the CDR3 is TGTGCCAGCAGTGAAAGGGCCGGCCCCATGAACACTGAAGCTTTCTTT.

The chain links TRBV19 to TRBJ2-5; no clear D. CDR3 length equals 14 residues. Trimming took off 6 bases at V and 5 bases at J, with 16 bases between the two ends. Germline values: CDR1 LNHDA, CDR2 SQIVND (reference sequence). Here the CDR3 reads CASSKTRISETQYF. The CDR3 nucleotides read TGTGCCAGTAGCAAGACTCGGATTTCGGAGACCCAGTACTTC.

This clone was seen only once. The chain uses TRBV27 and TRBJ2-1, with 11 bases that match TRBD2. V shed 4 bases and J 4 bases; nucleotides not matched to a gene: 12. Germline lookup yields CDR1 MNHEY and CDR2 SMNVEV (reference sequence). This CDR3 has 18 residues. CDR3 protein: CASSSPLRTSGRYNEQFF. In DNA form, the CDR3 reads TGTGCCAGCAGTTCCCCTCTAAGGACTAGCGGGCGTTACAATGAGCAGTTCTTC.

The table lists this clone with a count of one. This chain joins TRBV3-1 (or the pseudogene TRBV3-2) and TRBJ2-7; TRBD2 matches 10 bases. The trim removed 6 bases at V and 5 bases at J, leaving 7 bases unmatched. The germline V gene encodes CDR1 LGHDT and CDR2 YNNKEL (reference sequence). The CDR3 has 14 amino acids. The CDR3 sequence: CASSSSGGANEQYF. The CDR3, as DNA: TGTGCCAGCAGTTCAAGCGGGGGGGCCAACGAGCAGTACTTC.

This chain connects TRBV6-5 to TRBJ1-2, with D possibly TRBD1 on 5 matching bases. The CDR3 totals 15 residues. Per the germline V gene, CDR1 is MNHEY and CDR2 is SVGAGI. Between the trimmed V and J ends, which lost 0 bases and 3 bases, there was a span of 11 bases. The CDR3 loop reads CASSYSRGSYYGYTF. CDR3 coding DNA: TGTGCCAGCAGTTACTCTCGGGGGAGTTACTATGGCTACACCTTC.

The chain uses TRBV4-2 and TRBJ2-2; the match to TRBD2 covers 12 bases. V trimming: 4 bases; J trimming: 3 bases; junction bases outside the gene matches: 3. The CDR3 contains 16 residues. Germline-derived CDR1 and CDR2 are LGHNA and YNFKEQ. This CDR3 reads CASSPRLAGDTGELFF. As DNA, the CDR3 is TGTGCCAGCAGCCCCAGACTAGCGGGGGACACCGGGGAGCTGTTTTTT.

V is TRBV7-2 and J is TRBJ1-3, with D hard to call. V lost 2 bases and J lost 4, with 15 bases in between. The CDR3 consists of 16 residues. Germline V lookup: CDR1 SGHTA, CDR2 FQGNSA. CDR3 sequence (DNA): TGTGCCAGCAGCTTAAGTGTCAGCTCTTACGGAAACACCATATATTTT. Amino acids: CASSLSVSSYGNTIYF.

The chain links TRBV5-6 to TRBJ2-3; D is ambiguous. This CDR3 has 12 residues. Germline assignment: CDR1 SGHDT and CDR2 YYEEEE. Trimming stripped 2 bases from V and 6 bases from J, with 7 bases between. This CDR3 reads CASSLRPDTQYF. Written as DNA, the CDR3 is TGTGCCAGCAGCTTACGACCGGATACGCAGTATTTT.

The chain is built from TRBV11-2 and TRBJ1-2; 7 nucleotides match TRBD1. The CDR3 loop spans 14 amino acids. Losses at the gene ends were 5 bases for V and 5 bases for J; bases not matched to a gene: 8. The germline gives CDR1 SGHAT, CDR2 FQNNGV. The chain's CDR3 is CASSGGQRLYGYTF. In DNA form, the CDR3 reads TGTGCCAGCAGCGGGGGACAGAGACTTTATGGCTACACCTTC.

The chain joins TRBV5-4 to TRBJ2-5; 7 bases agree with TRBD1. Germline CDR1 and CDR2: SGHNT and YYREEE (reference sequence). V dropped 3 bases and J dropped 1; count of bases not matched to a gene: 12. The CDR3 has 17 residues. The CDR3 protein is CASSSPLGGDSQETQYF. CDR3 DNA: TGTGCCAGCAGCTCTCCCCTAGGGGGCGACTCCCAAGAGACCCAGTACTTC.

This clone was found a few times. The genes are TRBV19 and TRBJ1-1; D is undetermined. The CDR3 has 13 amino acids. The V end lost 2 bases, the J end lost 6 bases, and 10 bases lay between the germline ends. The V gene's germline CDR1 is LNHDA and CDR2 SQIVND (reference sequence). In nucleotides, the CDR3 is TGTGCCAGTAGTATAACCATCCGGGCTGAAGCTTTCTTT. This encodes CASSITIRAEAFF.